This T cell receptor (beta chain) was recorded in a study of T cell changes during pregnancy in multiple sclerosis. In germline, CDR1 is MNHEY, CDR2 SVGAGI. The CDR3 length is 15 residues. V was pared by 2 bases and J by 4 bases, with 14 bases between. Clones were sequenced by immunoSEQ multiplex PCR, and TCRdb holds only the in-frame ones, with some missing. Counted here are about 36,000 clones, approximately 92% occurring once; the ten biggest clones make up 1.2%. Relative to its sample, this clone is medium-sized. V gene TRBV6-5 combines with J gene TRBJ1-1; TRBD1 is a possible D gene (5 bases). Sequencing was carried out using PBMCs (not recorded whether the cells were cultured). The receptor's source is a female donor with multiple sclerosis, enrolled in a pregnancy study. The CDR3 spells CASSYRGRVGTEAFF. The CDR3 DNA reads as TGTGCCAGCAGTTACCGGGGGAGGGTTGGCACTGAAGCTTTCTTT.